Below, 22 T cell receptor beta chains from the same sample are listed, as sequenced in a study of CD8 T cell repertoires and HIV-1 epitope variants. For these TCRs, the target antigens are not known. The assay was immunoSEQ multiplex PCR, and TCRdb's table has in-frame clones only and misses some. The sample carries 5,900 or so clones, roughly 60% recorded once. The source material was cultured CD8+ T cells derived from PBMCs. The origin of the receptors is a male donor with HIV.

The chain carries TRBV6-1 and TRBJ1-2; 9 nucleotides match TRBD1. This CDR3 comprises 15 residues. V shed 3 bases, J shed 8 bases, and the junction held 10 bases outside the gene matches. Germline-derived CDR1 and CDR2 are MNHNS and SASEGT. CDR3 nucleotide sequence: TGTGCCAGCAGTGAGAATACAGGGGGCATCTTCGGCTACACCTTC. This encodes CASSENTGGIFGYTF.

This clone came up once. The V call is TRBV11-2, the J call TRBJ1-5; no reliable D call. Trimming pared 0 bases from V and 3 bases from J, leaving 9 bases between. The CDR3 loop spans 15 amino acids. The germline V gene encodes CDR1 SGHAT and CDR2 FQNNGV. The CDR3 protein is CASSLDRQVNQPQHF. The DNA for the CDR3 is TGTGCCAGCAGCTTAGATCGGCAAGTCAATCAGCCCCAGCATTTT.

CDR3 in amino acids: CAISESFEGGEQYF. CDR3 nucleotide sequence: TGTGCCATCAGTGAGTCGTTTGAGGGTGGCGAGCAGTACTTC. The V and J genes are TRBV10-3 and TRBJ2-7, with D tentatively TRBD2 (5 bases). The CDR3 spans 14 residues. The germline V and J ends were trimmed by 0 bases and 6 bases, with 12 bases remaining between them. Germline-derived CDR1 and CDR2 are ENHRY and SYGVKD.

J is TRBJ1-2 and V is TRBV10-3; D possibly corresponds to TRBD1 (6 bases). This CDR3 is 16 amino acids long. The V end was cut by 5 bases, the J end by 6 bases, with 22 bases between. CDR1 ENHRY and CDR2 SYGVKD come from the germline V gene. CDR3 sequence: CAISPQLGEGVNGYTF. CDR3 DNA sequence: TGTGCCATCAGTCCTCAACTCGGAGAGGGGGTAAATGGCTACACCTTC.

CDR3 coding DNA: TGTGCCAGCAGCTTGGATTGGGACCCAAAGACAAAACTGTTTTTT. Translating it yields CASSLDWDPKTKLFF. V gene TRBV5-5 combines with J gene TRBJ1-4; TRBD1 might be the D (5 bases). The germline V gene encodes CDR1 SGHKS and CDR2 YYEKEE (reference sequence). CDR3 length: 15 residues. V shed 0 bases and J shed 10 bases, with 16 bases lying between them.

By sample fraction, this clone is medium-sized. The chain uses TRBV27 and TRBJ1-1; D unresolved. Trimming left V 6 bases short and J 3 bases short, with 14 bases between. Germline CDR1 and CDR2: MNHEY and SMNVEV (reference sequence). CDR3 size: 14 residues. The CDR3: CASSPSDTYTEAFF. CDR3 bases: TGTGCCAGCAGCCCCTCCGACACTTACACTGAAGCTTTCTTT.

Comments on this clone: At the DNA level, this CDR3 is encoded by other sequences in the same sample as well. The rearrangement uses TRBV10-3 and TRBJ1-1; a possible D gene is TRBD1 (5 bases). V lost 3 bases to trimming and J lost 3 bases, with 5 bases between them. Germline CDR1 and CDR2: ENHRY and SYGVKD. CDR3 length equals 12 residues. As DNA, the CDR3 is TGTGCCATCAGTGAAGGGGACACTGAAGCTTTCTTT. This codes for CAISEGDTEAFF.

This clone is medium-sized. The chain links TRBV6-5 to TRBJ2-6; 8 nucleotides align to TRBD1. Germline V gene sequence: CDR1 MNHEY, CDR2 SVGAGI. CDR3 length: 16 amino acids. Germline trimming cut 2 bases from V and 0 bases from J; bases unmatched to any gene: 0. The CDR3 DNA sequence: TGTGCCAGCAGTTACACAGGGGGCTCTGGGGCCAACGTCCTGACTTTC. It is translated as CASSYTGGSGANVLTF.

J is TRBJ2-1 and V is TRBV27; D ambiguous. Germline CDR1 MNHEY, CDR2 SMNVEV (reference sequence). Trimming shortened V by 3 bases and J by 7 bases, and 13 bases separated the two germline ends. This CDR3 comprises 14 residues. In DNA, the CDR3 is TGTGCCAGCAGTTTGGACGGGTCCCTAAATGAGCAGTTCTTC. Translated: CASSLDGSLNEQFF.

This chain joins TRBV19 and TRBJ2-5; TRBD2 agrees at 12 bases. Germline assignment: CDR1 LNHDA and CDR2 SQIVND (reference sequence). The CDR3 is 15 residues long. V lost 4 bases and J lost 4; bases outside the gene matches: 4. This CDR3 is CASSTTSGGVETQYF. CDR3 nucleotide sequence: TGTGCCAGTAGTACGACTAGCGGGGGAGTAGAGACCCAGTACTTC.

This chain connects TRBV4-3 to TRBJ1-1; D remains unclear. Per germline, CDR1 LGHNA and CDR2 YSLEER. This CDR3 contains 13 residues. The V and J ends lost 1 base and 4 bases respectively, with 7 bases between them. The CDR3 nucleotides are TGCGCCAGCAGCCAAGGATCGGGCACTGAAGCTTTCTTT. Protein sequence: CASSQGSGTEAFF.

V is TRBV6-6 and J is TRBJ1-6; D gene ambiguous. The CDR3 is made up of 12 amino acids. Germline CDR1 MNHNY, CDR2 SVGAGI (reference sequence). Trimming removed 6 bases at V and 8 bases at J, with 8 bases between. CDR3 sequence (DNA): TGTGCCAGCAGCGCGGGAGATTCACCCCTCCACTTT. Translating gives CASSAGDSPLHF.

The J gene is TRBJ2-7, the V gene TRBV25-1, with no clear D. Germline lookup yields CDR1 MGHDK and CDR2 SYGVNS. The CDR3 has 11 amino acids. V was cut by 3 bases and J by 3 bases, with 3 bases left in between. The CDR3 spells CASSDSYEQYF. CDR3 DNA sequence: TGTGCCAGCAGTGACAGCTACGAGCAGTACTTC.

The rearrangement links TRBV7-9 to TRBJ2-7, with D perhaps TRBD2 (7 bases). This CDR3 comprises 16 residues. Trimming took 4 bases from V and 2 from J, leaving 18 bases between them. Germline V gene lookup returns CDR1 SEHNR and CDR2 FQNEAQ (reference sequence). This chain's CDR3 is CASSSGGGAFTYEQYF. CDR3 nucleotide sequence: TGTGCCAGCAGCTCCGGAGGGGGGGCCTTCACCTACGAGCAGTACTTC.

The chain carries TRBV25-1 and TRBJ2-3; D perhaps matches TRBD2 (5 bases). There are 12 residues in the CDR3. Germline V CDR1 and CDR2: MGHDK, SYGVNS. Trimming stripped 4 bases from V and 7 bases from J, with 9 bases between. CDR3 DNA: TGTGCCAGCAGTGTGACGACTAATACGCAGTATTTT. This sequence encodes CASSVTTNTQYF.

The chain couples TRBV5-4 to TRBJ2-5; TRBD1 aligns across 8 bases. The CDR3 extends over 19 amino acids. CDR1 is SGHNT and CDR2 is YYREEE in the germline V gene (reference sequence). V lost 2 bases to trimming and J lost 0 bases; unmatched junction nucleotides: 15. The CDR3 DNA follows: TGTGCCAGCAGCTTCATAGGACAGGGTATAACTCGGTACCAAGAGACCCAGTACTTC. Translating gives CASSFIGQGITRYQETQYF. Filled out from reference TRBV5-4 and TRBJ2-5, the complete variable domain reads ETGVTQSPTHLIKTRGQQVTLRCSSQSGHNTVSWYQQALGQGPQFIFQYYREEENGRGNFPPRFSGLQFPNYSSELNVNALELDDSALYLCASSFIGQGITRYQETQYFGPGTRLLVL.

This clone was seen only a few times. The chain combines TRBV6-6 with TRBJ2-1; 7 positions match TRBD1. The junction had 5 bases not matched to a gene; V was cut back by 2 bases and J by 4 bases. The V gene's germline CDR1 is MNHNY and CDR2 SVGAGI (reference sequence). This CDR3 has 15 amino acids. The CDR3 DNA reads TGTGCCAGCAGTTACCGACAGGGCGAATACAATGAGCAGTTCTTC. Encoded protein: CASSYRQGEYNEQFF.

This sequence joins TRBV10-2 and TRBJ2-1; 13 nucleotides agree with TRBD2. Trimming at V came to 8 bases and at J to 2 bases, leaving 0 bases not matched to a gene. The CDR3 extends over 14 amino acids. CDR1 and CDR2 (germline): WSHSY, SAAADI. CDR3 sequence reads: CASGTSGAYNEQFF. The CDR3 nucleotides are TGCGCCAGCGGGACTAGCGGGGCCTACAATGAGCAGTTCTTC.

This clone was detected only once. The chain employs TRBV7-2 and TRBJ2-7; D remains ambiguous. V was trimmed by 2 bases and J by 0 bases, leaving 8 bases between them. Germline-derived CDR1 and CDR2 are SGHTA and FQGNSA. The CDR3 has 14 amino acids. The CDR3: CASSLKVASYEQYF. The CDR3 bases are TGTGCCAGCAGCTTAAAAGTGGCCTCCTACGAGCAGTACTTC.

In its sample, this clone was seen a few times. The chain is built from TRBV19 and TRBJ2-5, with TRBD1 matching over 7 bases. V was pared by 5 bases and J by 2 bases, with 5 bases of the junction left unmatched. In germline, CDR1 is LNHDA, CDR2 SQIVND (reference sequence). The CDR3 spans 14 residues. The CDR3 region is CASSLRQGQETQYF. The CDR3 nucleotides read TGTGCCAGTAGTCTTCGACAGGGACAAGAGACCCAGTACTTC. The full variable domain, its missing parts supplied by reference TRBV19 and TRBJ2-5, is DGGITQSPKYLFRKEGQNVTLSCEQNLNHDAMYWYRQDPGQGLRLIYYSQIVNDFQKGDIAEGYSVSREKKESFPLTVTSAQKNPTAFYLCASSLRQGQETQYFGPGTRLLVL.

V is TRBV10-2 and J is TRBJ2-1; TRBD1 matches 8 bases. The CDR3 consists of 16 residues. The V gene's germline CDR1 is WSHSY and CDR2 SAAADI. V was pared by 2 bases and J by 8 bases, with 11 bases of the junction left unmatched. In nucleotides, the CDR3 is TGCGCCAGCAGTGAGGCTACGGGACAGGAGTATTATGAGCAGTTCTTC. It is translated as CASSEATGQEYYEQFF.

This sequence joins TRBV27 and TRBJ2-5; D possibly matches TRBD1 or TRBD2 (5 bases each). The CDR3 consists of 17 residues. Germline assignment: CDR1 MNHEY and CDR2 SMNVEV (reference sequence). V was trimmed by 5 bases and J by 2 bases, leaving 21 bases between them. This CDR3 reads CASSTNEGLMRQETQYF. As DNA, the CDR3 is TGTGCCAGCAGTACCAATGAGGGGCTAATGAGGCAAGAGACCCAGTACTTC.